This T cell receptor (beta chain) was retrieved from a study of identical twins. General observations from the study: Where beta out-of-frame sequences were concerned, excess twin sharing was weaker.

V was clipped by 5 bases and J by 7 bases; unmatched bases: 3. Germline V gene data show CDR1 as MNHNS and CDR2 as SASEGT. The CDR3 length is 14 residues. Each CDR3 protein gets one entry after TCRdb re-called the 5' RACE reads with MiXCR. Among about 890,000 distinct CDR3 sequences listed, roughly an eighth were seen once. In this sample, this clonotype turned up many times. Antigen specificity is unknown. This sample also belongs to another study, concerning yellow fever vaccine responses in identical twins.

V gene TRBV6-1 combines with J gene TRBJ1-6; 9 bases line up with TRBD1. The TCR was taken from a woman aged 18-30 years in good health. Sequencing used PBMCs. The DNA for the CDR3 is TGTGCCAGCAGTCTCGGGACAGGGAATTCACCCCTCCACTTT. Translating it yields CASSLGTGNSPLHF.